This T cell receptor beta chain was documented in a study of T cells after posttransplantation cyclophosphamide. This related bone marrow graft donor gave peripheral blood on the day of marrow donation. The data were produced by immunoSEQ multiplex PCR, yet TCRdb's version contains in-frame clones alone and is incomplete. Among 11,000 to 15,000 clones listed, approximately 73% were seen once. Unmatched junction bases numbered 11, after V lost 4 bases and J lost 5 bases. The CDR3 covers 15 residues. Germline CDR1 SGHRS, CDR2 YFSETQ. The study, taken as a whole, reports: Tissue-infiltrating T cells from skin or gut overlapped little with blood T cells. TRB clonality was highly associated with recipient CMV seropositivity and reactivation.

Note on this clone: As yet, its antigen is unknown.

Sequencing was performed on memory CD4+ T cells sorted from PBMCs. The rearrangement joins TRBV5-1 to TRBJ1-2, with 7 bases matching TRBD1. The clonotype was recovered from a man aged 50 or older. CDR3 protein: CASSDGTVVGYGYTF. The CDR3 bases are TGCGCCAGCAGCGACGGGACAGTAGTCGGATATGGCTACACCTTC.